These 5 T cell receptor beta chains were all obtained from the same sample, sequenced in a study of cytomegalovirus exposure and HLA in healthy donors. 60 Vbeta and 13 Jbeta primers were used in PCR. The table came from immunoSEQ multiplex PCR; TCRdb's copy has only in-frame clones and leaves some out. Counted here are 150,000 to 200,000 clones, roughly four fifths occurring once; the ten biggest clones make up around 1.9%. Sequencing was performed on PBMCs. These TCRs come from a man between 18 and 35 years old in good health and CMV-seronegative.

This clone was seen only a few times. This chain uses TRBV5-1 with TRBJ2-2, with a weak D call TRBD1 (7 bases). Trimming took 7 bases from V and 3 from J, leaving 16 bases between them. Germline-derived CDR1 and CDR2 are SGHRS and YFSETQ. The CDR3 contains 15 residues. The CDR3 loop is CASRFIRGDTGELFF. Written as DNA, the CDR3 is TGCGCCAGCCGGTTTATCAGGGGGGACACCGGGGAGCTGTTTTTT.

This clone was observed a single time. The chain links TRBV30 to TRBJ1-5; tentatively, D is TRBD1 (5 bases). Trimming stripped 1 base from V and 5 bases from J, with 9 bases between. The CDR3 spans 13 residues. The germline V gene encodes CDR1 GTSNPN and CDR2 SVGIG (reference sequence). The CDR3 DNA is TGTGCCTGGAGTGAGGCGGGGGATCAGCCCCAGCATTTT. Protein product: CAWSEAGDQPQHF.

Points on this clone: At one of its ends the junction is not consistent with the germline gene, which may arise from a read error. The chain recombines TRBV11-2 with TRBJ2-2; 9 bases align to TRBD2. CDR1 and CDR2 (germline): SGHAT, FQNNGV. CDR3 size: 16 residues. This CDR3 is CASRLAGEFYTGELFF. The CDR3 DNA sequence: TGTGCCAGCAGATTAGCGGGAGAATTTTACACCGGGGAGCTGTTTTTT.

The chain recombines TRBV2 with TRBJ1-5; no firm D call. The V end lost 5 bases, the J end lost 9 bases, and 14 bases lay between the germline ends. Per germline, CDR1 SNHLY and CDR2 FYNNEI. The CDR3 runs to 13 residues. CDR3 amino acids: CASSQLDGWPQHF. In nucleotides, the CDR3 is TGTGCCAGCAGTCAGCTAGACGGCTGGCCCCAGCATTTT.

The chain links TRBV28 to TRBJ1-1; D gene ambiguous. The CDR3 has 15 amino acids. In germline, CDR1 is MDHEN, CDR2 SYDVKM. Trimming cost V 5 bases and J 0 bases, with 13 bases left between them. Here the CDR3 reads CASSRRWSMNTEAFF. The CDR3 nucleotides are TGTGCCAGCAGTCGGAGATGGAGTATGAACACTGAAGCTTTCTTT.